The 24 T cell receptor beta chains given below trace back to one sample, sequenced in a study of CD8+ T cells in alopecia areata. Investigators isolated RNA and reverse transcribed it into cDNA to act as the sequencing template. This table comes from immunoSEQ multiplex PCR, and its TCRdb copy is limited to in-frame clones, with some not included. The repertoire holds more than 150,000 clones, around three fifths seen once, with roughly 14% in the top ten. This specimen consisted of CD4+ T cells sorted from blood, obtained at week 0. The receptors were sampled from a human donor with alopecia areata.

The genes are TRBV7-2 and TRBJ2-3, with 9 bases aligning to TRBD2. Germline assignment: CDR1 SGHTA and CDR2 FQGNSA. Germline trimming cut 5 bases from V and 0 bases from J; bases unmatched to any gene: 3. This CDR3 has 15 residues. CDR3 region: CASSPRGGSTDTQYF. CDR3 DNA sequence: TGTGCCAGCAGCCCGCGGGGGGGTAGCACAGATACGCAGTATTTT.

In DNA, the CDR3 is TGTGCCAGCAGCCCGGGGAGGGGGACTAACTATGGCTACACCTTC. Its protein is CASSPGRGTNYGYTF. The V call is TRBV7-3, the J call TRBJ1-2; possibly TRBD1 for D (6 bases). Germline V CDR1 and CDR2: SGHTA, FQGTGA. V was pared by 5 bases and J by 0 bases, with 13 bases between. The CDR3 has 15 residues.

This chain links TRBV4-1 with TRBJ2-7; the D is unclear. Germline V gene lookup returns CDR1 MGHRA and CDR2 YSYEKL. Trimming took 4 bases from V and 0 from J, leaving 10 bases between them. The CDR3 covers 14 residues. CDR3 loop: CASSRPGDSYEQYF. CDR3 coding DNA: TGCGCCAGCAGCCGCCCTGGGGACTCCTACGAGCAGTACTTC.

V usage is TRBV7-8 and J usage is TRBJ2-3, with TRBD1 matching over 8 bases. Germline CDR1 SGHVS, CDR2 FQNEAQ. The CDR3 runs 14 residues. The trim removed 5 bases at V and 5 bases at J, leaving 6 bases unmatched. The CDR3 coding sequence is TGTGCCAGCAGCCGACAGGGGAATATAGATACGCAGTATTTT. It encodes CASSRQGNIDTQYF.

This clone was detected a few times. CDR3 DNA sequence: TGTGCCAGTAGCAAGACAGATAACTATGGCTACACCTTC. Translation: CASSKTDNYGYTF. The chain combines TRBV19 with TRBJ1-2; D is possibly TRBD1 (5 bases). In germline, CDR1 is LNHDA, CDR2 SQIVND (reference sequence). CDR3 length: 13 residues. The V and J ends lost 6 bases and 1 base respectively, with 9 bases between them.

The V and J genes are TRBV29-1 and TRBJ2-7; D tentatively reads TRBD1 or TRBD2 (6 bases each). There are 13 residues in the CDR3. The V and J ends lost 4 bases and 3 bases respectively, with 13 bases between them. Germline V gene data show CDR1 as SQVTM and CDR2 as ANQGSEA. CDR3 nucleotides: TGCAGCGTTGTTACCAGGGGAGGCTACGAGCAGTACTTC. This translates into CSVVTRGGYEQYF.

V gene TRBV4-2 combines with J gene TRBJ2-5; 10 bases match TRBD2. Losses at the gene ends were 3 bases for V and 4 bases for J; bases not matched to a gene: 5. The length of the CDR3 is 15 residues. Germline CDR1 reads LGHNA; CDR2 reads YNFKEQ. Here the CDR3 reads CASSQLAGAGETQYF. In DNA form, the CDR3 reads TGTGCCAGCAGCCAGCTAGCGGGGGCTGGAGAGACCCAGTACTTC.

The sample holds a few counts of this clone. The chain carries TRBV2 and TRBJ2-5; D gene unclear. Trimming cost V 7 bases and J 0 bases, with 12 bases left between them. Germline assignment: CDR1 SNHLY and CDR2 FYNNEI. CDR3 length: 14 amino acids. The CDR3 protein is CASIISANQETQYF. CDR3 sequence (DNA): TGTGCCAGCATCATTTCGGCAAACCAAGAGACCCAGTACTTC. Full variable domain (missing parts from reference TRBV2 and TRBJ2-5): EPEVTQTPSHQVTQMGQEVILRCVPISNHLYFYWYRQILGQKVEFLVSFYNNEISEKSEIFDDQFSVERPDGSNFTLKIRSTKLEDSAMYFCASIISANQETQYFGPGTRLLVL.

CDR3: CSVMGQGPSGQYF. The CDR3 DNA follows: TGCAGCGTGATGGGACAGGGCCCCTCTGGGCAGTACTTC. V usage is TRBV29-1 and J usage is TRBJ2-7; 9 nucleotides align to TRBD1. The germline V gene has CDR1 SQVTM and CDR2 ANQGSEA. The CDR3 length is 13 residues. J was trimmed by 9 bases and V by 6 bases; bases with no gene match: 12.

The J gene is TRBJ1-1, the V gene TRBV25-1, with D perhaps TRBD1 (5 bases). Germline V gene sequence: CDR1 MGHDK, CDR2 SYGVNS. The CDR3 contains 15 residues. V lost 4 bases and J lost 2, with 14 bases in between. Here the CDR3 DNA reads TGTGCCAGCAGTGGAAGCGGGACGGGAAACACTGAAGCTTTCTTT. Its protein is CASSGSGTGNTEAFF.

The J gene is TRBJ2-3, the V gene TRBV6-6, with 11 bases matching TRBD2. J gave up 6 bases and V 5 bases, and 7 bases lay outside the gene matches. Germline V lookup: CDR1 MNHNY, CDR2 SVGAGI (reference sequence). The length of the CDR3 is 15 residues. The CDR3 reads CASSRLAGGTDTQYF. CDR3 nucleotide sequence: TGTGCCAGCAGTCGATTAGCGGGGGGGACCGATACGCAGTATTTT.

The chain carries TRBV5-1 and TRBJ2-7; D possibly corresponds to TRBD1 (6 bases). Trimming stripped 3 bases from V and 2 bases from J, with 12 bases between. From germline, CDR1 is SGHRS and CDR2 YFSETQ. The CDR3 sequence is 14 residues long. CDR3 nucleotides: TGCGCCAGCAGCTACTCAGGGGATACCTACGAGCAGTACTTC. Its protein product is CASSYSGDTYEQYF.

The chain employs TRBV4-1 and TRBJ1-1; D ambiguous. V lost 1 base to trimming and J lost 0 bases, with 9 bases between them. CDR1 is MGHRA and CDR2 is YSYEKL in the germline V gene. The CDR3 has 15 amino acids. CDR3 loop: CASSQGQTVNTEAFF. CDR3 DNA: TGCGCCAGCAGCCAAGGTCAGACTGTGAACACTGAAGCTTTCTTT.

In the case of this clone: Other DNA sequences in the same sample also yield this CDR3. This chain uses TRBV5-1 with TRBJ1-2; maybe TRBD1 (5 bases). This CDR3 has 13 residues. Trimming cost V 0 bases and J 2 bases, with 5 bases left between them. Germline V gene sequence: CDR1 SGHRS, CDR2 YFSETQ. CDR3: CASSLGQNYGYTF. For the CDR3, the DNA is TGCGCCAGCAGCTTGGGACAGAACTATGGCTACACCTTC.

This clone has just a few counts. The chain links TRBV29-1 to TRBJ1-1; D is uncertain. Trimming shortened V by 6 bases and J by 4 bases, and 15 bases separated the two germline ends. Germline CDR1 SQVTM, CDR2 ANQGSEA. The CDR3 covers 13 residues. CDR3 DNA: TGCAGCGTCCACCGATTATTGGGCACTGAAGCTTTCTTT. Translated: CSVHRLLGTEAFF.

V usage is TRBV29-1 and J usage is TRBJ1-1; 9 bases agree with TRBD1. Per germline, CDR1 SQVTM and CDR2 ANQGSEA. With V trimmed by 6 bases and J by 5 bases, 4 bases remained unmatched. CDR3 length: 12 residues. CDR3 DNA sequence: TGCAGCGTGACAGGGGGTCGGACTGAAGCTTTCTTT. It codes for CSVTGGRTEAFF.

The chain uses TRBV19 and TRBJ2-5, with 8 bases aligning to TRBD1. Germline V lookup: CDR1 LNHDA, CDR2 SQIVND (reference sequence). This CDR3 spans 14 amino acids. The trim removed 5 bases at V and 5 bases at J, leaving 7 bases unmatched. In nucleotides, the CDR3 is TGTGCCAGTAGTCGCCAGGGGGCCGGGGAGACCCAGTACTTC. Its translation: CASSRQGAGETQYF.

The chain links TRBV4-2 to TRBJ1-4; D not resolved. This CDR3 is built from 15 residues. V lost 0 bases and J 2 bases, leaving 7 bases between the germline ends. The germline gives CDR1 LGHNA, CDR2 YNFKEQ. CDR3 coding DNA: TGTGCCAGCAGCCAAGACAGGCGGACTAATGAAAAACTGTTTTTT. Translated: CASSQDRRTNEKLFF.

A few counts support this clone. The chain employs TRBV10-3 and TRBJ1-6, with 7 bases identical to TRBD1. The CDR3 has 15 residues. The trim removed 4 bases at V and 7 bases at J, leaving 7 bases unmatched. CDR1 is ENHRY, CDR2 SYGVKD, per germline. As DNA, the CDR3 is TGTGCCATCAGTGTGGACAGGAGTAGCAATTCACCCCTCCACTTT. It yields the protein CAISVDRSSNSPLHF.

This chain uses TRBV29-1 with TRBJ1-4; possible D gene TRBD1, 6 bases. V lost 6 bases and J 0 bases, leaving 8 bases between the germline ends. The germline gives CDR1 SQVTM, CDR2 ANQGSEA. This CDR3 has 13 amino acids. The CDR3 bases are TGCAGCGTAGGGGGACCAACTAATGAAAAACTGTTTTTT. It encodes CSVGGPTNEKLFF.

The chain joins TRBV10-3 to TRBJ2-7, with 7 bases identical to TRBD1. Trimming at V came to 4 bases and at J to 3 bases, leaving 3 bases not matched to a gene. Germline CDR1 reads ENHRY; CDR2 reads SYGVKD. The CDR3 contains 13 residues. The CDR3 region is CAISARQGYEQYF. DNA for the CDR3: TGTGCCATCAGTGCCAGACAGGGCTACGAGCAGTACTTC.

The chain links TRBV23-1 to TRBJ2-6; D gene unclear. TRBV23-1 is recorded as an ORF, its role being uncertain. V was shortened by 3 bases and J by 3 bases, with 6 bases between the two germline ends. The CDR3 extends over 14 amino acids. The CDR3 DNA reads as TGCGCCAGCAGTCATCCCGATGGGGCCAACGTCCTGACTTTC. Amino acid sequence: CASSHPDGANVLTF.

The genes are TRBV27 and TRBJ2-6; no clear D. Trimming cost V 8 bases and J 1 base, with 6 bases left between them. The CDR3 totals 13 residues. Germline values: CDR1 MNHEY, CDR2 SMNVEV (reference sequence). The CDR3 nucleotides read TGTGCCAGCGAGGTATCTGGGGCCAACGTCCTGACTTTC. Translating gives CASEVSGANVLTF.

V is TRBV7-2 and J is TRBJ1-1; D gene ambiguous. Deletions cut 5 bases from V and 1 base from J, with 11 bases between. Germline V gene data show CDR1 as SGHTA and CDR2 as FQGNSA. This CDR3 is built from 14 residues. CDR3 nucleotide sequence: TGTGCCAGCAGCCCTCAGGCGGGGAACACTGAAGCTTTCTTT. It codes for CASSPQAGNTEAFF.